This T cell receptor (beta chain) originates from a study of blood T cell repertoires in COVID-19. Germline V lookup: CDR1 MNHEY, CDR2 SMNVEV (reference sequence). The CDR3 totals 15 residues. Trimming cost V 5 bases and J 4 bases; bases outside gene matches: 9. Assay used: immunoSEQ multiplex PCR; TCRdb lists only in-frame clones, some missing. The top ten clones hold less than 2% of a sample with about 140,000 clones, around 90% of them seen once. The sequence came from a woman between 55 and 75 years old with acute or convalescent COVID-19. The specimen was peripheral blood. This chain connects TRBV27 to TRBJ1-1; TRBD1 matches 8 bases. CDR3 DNA sequence: TGTGCCAGCAGTCCCGTGACAGGGGTAATCACTGAAGCTTTCTTT. Translation: CASSPVTGVITEAFF.